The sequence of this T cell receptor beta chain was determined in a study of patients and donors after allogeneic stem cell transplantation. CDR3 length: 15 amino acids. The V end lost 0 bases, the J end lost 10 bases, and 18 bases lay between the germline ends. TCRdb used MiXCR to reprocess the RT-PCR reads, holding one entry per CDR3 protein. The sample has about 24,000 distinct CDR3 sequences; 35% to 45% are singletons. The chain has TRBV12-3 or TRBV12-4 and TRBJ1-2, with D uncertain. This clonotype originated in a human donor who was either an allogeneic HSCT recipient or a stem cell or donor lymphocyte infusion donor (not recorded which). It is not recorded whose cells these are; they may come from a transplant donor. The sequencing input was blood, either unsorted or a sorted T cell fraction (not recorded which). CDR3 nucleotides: TGTGCCAGCAGTTTAGCCTTCGCGGTCCTTAACTCCTACACCTTC. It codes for CASSLAFAVLNSYTF.